The 28 T cell receptor beta chains presented below share a single source sample, sequenced in a study of shared clonotypes between healthy human individuals (dated by TCRdb to 2020 to 2021). Library generation was performed with the immunoSEQ multiplex PCR assay. The table comes from immuneACCESS by way of TCRdb, which keeps in-frame sequences with V and J called. Part of the clones is missing from these tables; in studies checked, under half for an unresolved V gene and the rest for unknown reasons. The sample contains about 2 million clones, about 95% of them found a single time. Of the sample, roughly 1.1% is held by the ten largest clones. CD8 naive samples were obtained by positive selection for CCR7 among CD45RO-negative cells, yielding a CD45RA+CCR7+ population from which TemRA cells were excluded. Sequencing input: naive CD8+ T cells sorted from blood. Read against the paper, the sample's cell subset or site label means: CD45RA+CCR7+. The receptors were gathered from a man younger than 30 in good health.

The CDR3 loop reads CASSSAGTADTIYF. In DNA, the CDR3 is TGTGCCAGCAGCTCTGCCGGGACCGCGGACACCATATATTTT. The chain couples TRBV11-2 to TRBJ1-3; maybe TRBD1 (5 bases). CDR3 size: 14 residues. Trimming shortened V by 4 bases and J by 8 bases, and 15 bases separated the two germline ends. Germline assignment: CDR1 SGHAT and CDR2 FQNNGV.

The chain joins TRBV5-1 to TRBJ1-6, with no clear D. The V and J ends lost 4 bases and 5 bases respectively, with 13 bases between them. The CDR3 sequence is 15 residues long. Looked up from germline, CDR1 is SGHRS and CDR2 is YFSETQ. For the CDR3, the DNA is TGCGCCAGCAGCCTCCCTCGAGCGGATAATTCACCCCTCCACTTT. It encodes CASSLPRADNSPLHF.

To note about this clone: The same CDR3 can be traced to other DNA sequences in this sample. The chain employs TRBV6-5 and TRBJ1-2, with D perhaps TRBD1 (6 bases). The CDR3 is made up of 14 amino acids. V dropped 3 bases and J dropped 4 bases, with 12 bases sitting between them. Germline CDR1 reads MNHEY; CDR2 reads SVGAGI. The CDR3 here is CASSYGGQIYGYTF. The CDR3 coding sequence is TGTGCCAGCAGTTATGGGGGGCAGATCTATGGCTACACCTTC.

Turning to this clone: Additional DNA sequences in this sample encode the identical CDR3. CDR3 protein: CASSYGQGGELFF. CDR3 in DNA: TGTGCCAGCAGTTACGGACAGGGCGGGGAGCTGTTTTTT. The chain uses TRBV6-5 and TRBJ2-2, with 8 bases that match TRBD1. V shed 2 bases, J shed 7 bases, and the junction held 0 bases outside the gene matches. This CDR3 spans 13 amino acids. The germline V gene has CDR1 MNHEY and CDR2 SVGAGI.

The chain employs TRBV29-1 and TRBJ2-5, with TRBD1 matching over 8 bases. This CDR3 spans 18 amino acids. Trimming took 3 bases from V and 4 from J; bases not matched to a gene: 19. Germline-derived CDR1 and CDR2 are SQVTM and ANQGSEA. The chain's CDR3 is CSVDGIHVGRGQGETQYF. CDR3 coding DNA: TGCAGCGTTGACGGTATTCACGTCGGCAGGGGGCAGGGAGAGACCCAGTACTTC. The variable domain in full, completed from reference TRBV29-1 and TRBJ2-5, reads SAVISQKPSRDICQRGTSLTIQCQVDSQVTMMFWYRQQPGQSLTLIATANQGSEATYESGFVIDKFPISRPNLTFSTLTVSNMSPEDSSIYLCSVDGIHVGRGQGETQYFGPGTRLLVL.

CDR3 sequence (DNA): TGTGCCAGCAGCTTACGCAGGGGCGCTACCTATGGCTACACCTTC. This gives the protein CASSLRRGATYGYTF. V and J are TRBV13 and TRBJ1-2; weak D call: TRBD1 (6 bases). Trimming took 2 bases from V and 4 from J, leaving 14 bases between them. The CDR3 consists of 15 residues. The germline gives CDR1 PRHDT, CDR2 FYEKMQ (reference sequence).

The V gene is TRBV5-4, the J gene TRBJ2-2; D possibly corresponds to TRBD2 (6 bases). This CDR3 has 15 residues. Trimming shortened V by 1 base and J by 3 bases, and 10 bases separated the two germline ends. Germline V gene lookup returns CDR1 SGHNT and CDR2 YYREEE (reference sequence). The CDR3: CASSLFGGDTGELFF. The CDR3 DNA reads TGTGCCAGCAGCTTGTTCGGCGGGGACACCGGGGAGCTGTTTTTT.

This chain connects TRBV28 to TRBJ2-2; D is unclear. Trimming left V 2 bases short and J 6 bases short, with 7 bases between. The CDR3 is made up of 13 amino acids. Germline V gene data show CDR1 as MDHEN and CDR2 as SYDVKM. CDR3 coding DNA: TGTGCCAGCAGTTTACAAGGGTCCGGGGAGCTGTTTTTT. Translated: CASSLQGSGELFF.

The V call is TRBV19, the J call TRBJ1-2, with TRBD1 matching over 8 bases. Germline V gives CDR1 LNHDA, CDR2 SQIVND (reference sequence). CDR3 size: 14 residues. J was trimmed by 4 bases and V by 5 bases; bases with no gene match: 6. CDR3 coding DNA: TGTGCCAGTAGTCCGGACAGGGATTCCTATGGCTACACCTTC. This encodes CASSPDRDSYGYTF. The variable domain in full, with the rest retrieved from reference TRBV19 and TRBJ1-2, is DGGITQSPKYLFRKEGQNVTLSCEQNLNHDAMYWYRQDPGQGLRLIYYSQIVNDFQKGDIAEGYSVSREKKESFPLTVTSAQKNPTAFYLCASSPDRDSYGYTFGSGTRLTVV.

The chain couples TRBV27 to TRBJ1-1; no clear D. V was cut by 5 bases and J by 3 bases, with 19 bases left in between. The length of the CDR3 is 16 residues. CDR1 MNHEY and CDR2 SMNVEV come from the germline V gene (reference sequence). CDR3 in DNA: TGTGCCAGCAGTCCGAATCTCCCAGGAGCGGACACTGAAGCTTTCTTT. As protein: CASSPNLPGADTEAFF.

This chain joins TRBV5-6 and TRBJ1-2, with 8 bases fitting TRBD1. The CDR3 consists of 13 residues. The V and J ends lost 6 bases and 3 bases, in that order; junction bases with no gene match: 4. CDR1 SGHDT and CDR2 YYEEEE come from the germline V gene. The CDR3: CASTLQGDYGYTF. CDR3 nucleotides: TGTGCCAGCACCCTACAGGGGGACTATGGCTACACCTTC.

CDR3 coding DNA: TGCGCCAGCAGCCCAAGGGGACTAGCGGGATGGAATGAGCAGTTCTTC. Translated: CASSPRGLAGWNEQFF. The V gene is TRBV4-3, the J gene TRBJ2-1; TRBD2 agrees at 13 bases. Germline V gene lookup returns CDR1 LGHNA and CDR2 YSLEER. This CDR3 has 16 amino acids. J lost 7 bases, V lost 4 bases, and 7 bases had no gene match.

The V call is TRBV6-5, the J call TRBJ1-1; 9 bases line up with TRBD1. CDR1 and CDR2 (germline): MNHEY, SVGAGI. This CDR3 contains 16 residues. V was clipped by 0 bases and J by 5 bases; unmatched bases: 7. The CDR3 DNA is TGTGCCAGCAGTTACTCGATTGACAGGGGGAAAACTGAAGCTTTCTTT. Its translation is CASSYSIDRGKTEAFF.

V gene TRBV5-1 combines with J gene TRBJ2-7; a weak D match, TRBD2 (7 bases). The V end lost 3 bases, the J end lost 4 bases, and 17 bases lay between the germline ends. The CDR3 is made up of 15 amino acids. Germline CDR1 is SGHRS and CDR2 is YFSETQ. Here the CDR3 DNA reads TGCGCCAGCAGCTCCGAGGGGGGGCTTTCGTACGAGCAGTACTTC. As protein: CASSSEGGLSYEQYF.

The J gene is TRBJ1-1, the V gene TRBV19, with TRBD1 matching over 7 bases. Germline CDR1 and CDR2: LNHDA and SQIVND (reference sequence). The CDR3 consists of 13 residues. The ends lost 3 bases at V and 4 bases at J; junction bases unmatched: 2. The CDR3, as DNA: TGTGCCAGTAGTATGACAGGGACCACTGAAGCTTTCTTT. Translation: CASSMTGTTEAFF.

The genes are TRBV5-5 and TRBJ2-2; the D gene is possibly TRBD2 (6 bases). The CDR3 length is 16 residues. V lost 4 bases and J 4 bases, leaving 17 bases between the germline ends. CDR1 SGHKS and CDR2 YYEKEE come from the germline V gene (reference sequence). The CDR3 DNA is TGTGCCAGCAGCCCCCAAGGGAGGATTGGCACCGGGGAGCTGTTTTTT. As protein: CASSPQGRIGTGELFF.

The chain links TRBV15 to TRBJ2-7; weak D call: TRBD1 (6 bases). V lost 0 bases, J lost 0 bases, and 18 bases lay in between. Germline CDR1 LNHNV, CDR2 YYDKDF (reference sequence). The CDR3 runs 18 residues. CDR3 bases: TGTGCCACCAGCAGAGATGAGCGGACAGCCTTAAGCTCCTACGAGCAGTACTTC. Its translation: CATSRDERTALSSYEQYF.

Comments on this clone: The same CDR3 arises from other DNA sequences in this sample as well. CDR3 protein: CASRDSGYGYTF. CDR3 coding DNA: TGTGCCAGCCGGGACAGCGGCTATGGCTACACCTTC. J is TRBJ1-2 and V is TRBV27, with 7 bases that match TRBD1. The J segment lost 4 bases and the V segment lost 8 bases, leaving 4 bases of the junction unmatched. The CDR3 contains 12 residues. Germline CDR1 MNHEY, CDR2 SMNVEV (reference sequence).

The gene calls are TRBV28 and TRBJ2-1; 10 bases are a match to TRBD2. There are 15 residues in the CDR3. V lost 6 bases, J lost 7 bases, and 9 bases stayed unmatched. Germline values: CDR1 MDHEN, CDR2 SYDVKM. This CDR3 reads CASSPPGLAMNEQFF. CDR3 nucleotide sequence: TGTGCCAGCAGCCCCCCGGGACTAGCGATGAATGAGCAGTTCTTC.

The V gene is TRBV7-9, the J gene TRBJ1-1, with no clear D. Trimming took 5 bases from V and 4 from J, leaving 14 bases between them. The CDR3 runs to 14 residues. The germline CDR1 and CDR2 sequences are SEHNR and FQNEAQ (reference sequence). The CDR3 DNA follows: TGTGCCAGCAGCCATCCTAGTCAAGGCACTGAAGCTTTCTTT. Translation: CASSHPSQGTEAFF.

The genes are TRBV4-1 and TRBJ2-2, with TRBD1 matching over 9 bases. The CDR3 totals 16 residues. In germline, CDR1 is MGHRA, CDR2 YSYEKL. Trimming cost V 2 bases and J 6 bases; bases outside gene matches: 7. CDR3 sequence: CASSQRQGVGSGELFF. CDR3 DNA: TGCGCCAGCAGCCAACGACAGGGGGTCGGGTCCGGGGAGCTGTTTTTT.

V and J are TRBV5-4 and TRBJ2-1; D unresolved. The germline gives CDR1 SGHNT, CDR2 YYREEE (reference sequence). This CDR3 comprises 12 residues. With 1 base removed from V and 5 bases from J, the gap between germline ends came to 4 bases. The chain's CDR3 is CASSLWDNEQFF. The CDR3 region has the DNA TGTGCCAGCAGCTTGTGGGACAATGAGCAGTTCTTC.

This clone was recorded once. The V call is TRBV20-1, the J call TRBJ2-7; D may be TRBD1 or TRBD2 (5 bases each). Germline V gives CDR1 DFQATT, CDR2 SNEGSKA (reference sequence). This CDR3 has 11 amino acids. V shed 6 bases and J shed 7 bases, with 13 bases lying between them. The DNA of the CDR3 is TGCAGTGCCTCCGGGACGGATGAGCAGTACTTC. It specifies CSASGTDEQYF.

This rearrangement joins TRBV4-3 to TRBJ2-3, with a tentative D call TRBD2 (5 bases). This CDR3 region has 15 residues. Deletions cut 0 bases from V and 6 bases from J, with 13 bases between. Germline V gene data show CDR1 as LGHNA and CDR2 as YSLEER. The CDR3: CASSQDGDSVDTQYF. CDR3 sequence (DNA): TGCGCCAGCAGCCAAGACGGGGATTCGGTCGATACGCAGTATTTT.

On this clone itself: The sample contains more than one DNA sequence encoding this CDR3. The rearrangement joins TRBV11-2 to TRBJ2-7; D is undetermined. CDR1 is SGHAT and CDR2 is FQNNGV in the germline V gene. CDR3 length equals 13 residues. Trimming took 1 base from V and 3 from J, leaving 7 bases between them. CDR3 coding DNA: TGTGCCAGCAGCTTAGCCCAGAGCTACGAGCAGTACTTC. It codes for CASSLAQSYEQYF.

Of note for this clone: A single base is all that separates this from a far larger clone, so a read error is likely. Other DNA sequences from this sample encode an identical CDR3 as well. This rearrangement joins TRBV6-5 to TRBJ1-1, with TRBD1 identical over 9 bases. Trimming removed 7 bases from V and 8 bases from J; junction bases left unmatched: 11. The CDR3 has 14 residues. Per the germline V gene, CDR1 is MNHEY and CDR2 is SVGAGI. CDR3 sequence (DNA): TGTGCCAGCAAAGTAACAGGGGGCGGCACCGAAGCTTTCTTT. Translating gives CASKVTGGGTEAFF.

V usage is TRBV30 and J usage is TRBJ2-2; tentatively, D is TRBD2 (5 bases). This CDR3 is built from 14 residues. Germline V gene data show CDR1 as GTSNPN and CDR2 as SVGIG (reference sequence). Trimming cost V 8 bases and J 5 bases, with 18 bases left between them. The CDR3 sequence is CAGWEILETGELFF. In nucleotides, the CDR3 is TGTGCCGGGTGGGAGATTCTCGAGACCGGGGAGCTGTTTTTT.

This rearrangement joins TRBV7-9 to TRBJ1-2, with 7 bases lining up with TRBD1. The CDR3 loop spans 14 amino acids. V lost 4 bases and J lost 7; bases outside the gene matches: 9. CDR1 and CDR2 from the germline V gene are SEHNR and FQNEAQ (reference sequence). Here the CDR3 reads CASSYVDRVSGYTF. The CDR3 region has the DNA TGTGCCAGCAGCTATGTTGACAGGGTCTCTGGCTACACCTTC.